The entry that follows covers one TCR beta chain sequence. The record originates from a study of T cell changes during pregnancy in multiple sclerosis. CDR1 and CDR2 (germline): LNHDA, SQIVND (reference sequence). V was trimmed by 4 bases and J by 10 bases, leaving 17 bases between them. The CDR3 is 14 amino acids. Using immunoSEQ multiplex PCR, the repertoire was profiled, and TCRdb retains in-frame clones only, with some absent. The sample holds approximately 40,000 clones, roughly 92% seen once. Sequencing used peripheral blood. The TCR sequence derives from a female donor with multiple sclerosis, enrolled in a pregnancy study. The chain uses TRBV19 and TRBJ2-1, with a tentative D call TRBD1 (6 bases). The CDR3 here is CASSSLDSTKEQFF. In DNA form, the CDR3 reads TGTGCCAGTAGTAGTCTGGACAGTACTAAGGAGCAGTTCTTC.